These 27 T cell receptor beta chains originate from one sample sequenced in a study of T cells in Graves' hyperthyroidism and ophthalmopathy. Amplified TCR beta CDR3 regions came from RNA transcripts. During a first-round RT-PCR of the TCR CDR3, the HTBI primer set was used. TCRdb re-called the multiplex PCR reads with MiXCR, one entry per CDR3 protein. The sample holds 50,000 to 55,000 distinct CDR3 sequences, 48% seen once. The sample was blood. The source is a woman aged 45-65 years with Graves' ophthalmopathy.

The CDR3 sequence is CASSRTQYF. In DNA, the CDR3 is TGCGCCAGCAGCCGGACCCAGTACTTC. The gene calls are TRBV5-1 and TRBJ2-5; D uncertain. The CDR3 covers 9 residues. Trimming pared 4 bases from V and 7 bases from J, leaving 2 bases between. The germline gives CDR1 SGHRS, CDR2 YFSETQ.

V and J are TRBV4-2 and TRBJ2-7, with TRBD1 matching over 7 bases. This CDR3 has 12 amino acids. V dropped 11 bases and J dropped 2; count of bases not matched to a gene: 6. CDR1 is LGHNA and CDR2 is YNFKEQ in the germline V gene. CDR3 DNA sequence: TGTGCCTCTTCCGGGACAGCCTACGAGCAGTACTTC. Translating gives CASSGTAYEQYF.

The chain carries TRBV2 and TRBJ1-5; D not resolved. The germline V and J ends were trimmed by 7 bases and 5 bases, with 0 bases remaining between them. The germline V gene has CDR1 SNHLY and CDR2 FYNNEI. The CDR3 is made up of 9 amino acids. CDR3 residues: CASNQPQHF. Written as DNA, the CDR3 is TGTGCCAGCAATCAGCCCCAGCATTTT. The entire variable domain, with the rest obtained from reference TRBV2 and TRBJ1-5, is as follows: EPEVTQTPSHQVTQMGQEVILRCVPISNHLYFYWYRQILGQKVEFLVSFYNNEISEKSEIFDDQFSVERPDGSNFTLKIRSTKLEDSAMYFCASNQPQHFGDGTRLSIL.

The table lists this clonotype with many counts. CDR3: CASSPSGRPNTEAFF. The DNA of the CDR3 is TGTGCCAGCAGCCCTTCGGGCAGACCGAACACTGAAGCTTTCTTT. V gene TRBV11-2 combines with J gene TRBJ1-1; D is undetermined. Germline V gives CDR1 SGHAT, CDR2 FQNNGV. Trimming took 5 bases from V and 1 from J, leaving 14 bases between them. CDR3 length equals 15 residues.

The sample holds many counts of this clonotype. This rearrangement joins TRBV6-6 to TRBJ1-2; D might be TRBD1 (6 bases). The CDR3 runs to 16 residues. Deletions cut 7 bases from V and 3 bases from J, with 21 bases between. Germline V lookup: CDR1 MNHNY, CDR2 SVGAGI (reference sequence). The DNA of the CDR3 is TGTGCCAGCACCCCGGGCCCTCAGGGGTCGTACTATGGCTACACCTTC. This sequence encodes CASTPGPQGSYYGYTF.

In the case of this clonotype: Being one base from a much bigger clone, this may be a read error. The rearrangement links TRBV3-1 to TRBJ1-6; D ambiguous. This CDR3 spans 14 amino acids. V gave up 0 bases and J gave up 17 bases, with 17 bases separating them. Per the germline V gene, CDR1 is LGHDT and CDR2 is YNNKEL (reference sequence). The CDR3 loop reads CASSQDWVGRAFHF. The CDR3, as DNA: TGTGCCAGCAGCCAAGATTGGGTAGGGAGGGCCTTCCACTTT.

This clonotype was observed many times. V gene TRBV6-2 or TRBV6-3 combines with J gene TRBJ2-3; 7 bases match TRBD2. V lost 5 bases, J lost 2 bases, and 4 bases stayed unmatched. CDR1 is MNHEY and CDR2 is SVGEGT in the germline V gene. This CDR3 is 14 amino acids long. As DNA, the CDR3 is TGTGCCAGCAGTCTAGCGGAGACCACAGATACGCAGTATTTT. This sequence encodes CASSLAETTDTQYF.

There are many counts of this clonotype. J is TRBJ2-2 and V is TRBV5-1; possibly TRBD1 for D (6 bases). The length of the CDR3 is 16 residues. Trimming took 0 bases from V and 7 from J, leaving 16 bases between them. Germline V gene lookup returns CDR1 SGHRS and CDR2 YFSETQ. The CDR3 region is CASSLASGARGGELFF. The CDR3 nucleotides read TGCGCCAGCAGCTTGGCCTCAGGGGCAAGAGGCGGGGAGCTGTTTTTT.

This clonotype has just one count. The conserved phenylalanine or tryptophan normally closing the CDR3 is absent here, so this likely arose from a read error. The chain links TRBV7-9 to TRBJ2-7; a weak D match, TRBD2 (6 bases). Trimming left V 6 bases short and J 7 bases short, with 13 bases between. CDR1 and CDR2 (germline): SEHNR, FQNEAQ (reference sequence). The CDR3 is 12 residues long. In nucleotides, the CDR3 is TGTGCCAGCAGTAGCTTGGGGAGGGAGCAGTACTTA. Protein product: CASSSLGREQYL.

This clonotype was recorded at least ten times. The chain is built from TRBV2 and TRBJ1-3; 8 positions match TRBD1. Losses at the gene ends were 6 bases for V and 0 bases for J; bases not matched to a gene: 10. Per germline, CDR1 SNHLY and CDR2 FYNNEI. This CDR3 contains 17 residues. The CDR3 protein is CASRQGSQGASGNTIYF. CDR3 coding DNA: TGTGCCAGCAGACAAGGGAGCCAGGGGGCCTCTGGAAACACCATATATTTT.

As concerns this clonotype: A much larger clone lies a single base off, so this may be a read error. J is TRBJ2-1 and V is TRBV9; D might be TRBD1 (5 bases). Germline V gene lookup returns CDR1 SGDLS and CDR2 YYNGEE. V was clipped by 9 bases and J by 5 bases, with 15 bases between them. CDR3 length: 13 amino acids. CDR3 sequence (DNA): TGTGCCATCAGTTTCGACAGAAACAATGAGCAGTTCTTC. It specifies CAISFDRNNEQFF. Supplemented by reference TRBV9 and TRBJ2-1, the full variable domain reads DSGVTQTPKHLITATGQRVTLRCSPRSGDLSVYWYQQSLDQGLQFLIQYYNGEERAKGNILERFSAQQFPDLHSELNLSSLELGDSALYFCAISFDRNNEQFFGPGTRLTVL.

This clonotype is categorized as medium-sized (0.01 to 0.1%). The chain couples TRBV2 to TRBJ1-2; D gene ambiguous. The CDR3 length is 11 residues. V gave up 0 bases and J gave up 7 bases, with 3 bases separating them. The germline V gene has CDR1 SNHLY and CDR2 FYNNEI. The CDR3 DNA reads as TGTGCCAGCAGTGAAGCGATTGGCTACACCTTC. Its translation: CASSEAIGYTF.

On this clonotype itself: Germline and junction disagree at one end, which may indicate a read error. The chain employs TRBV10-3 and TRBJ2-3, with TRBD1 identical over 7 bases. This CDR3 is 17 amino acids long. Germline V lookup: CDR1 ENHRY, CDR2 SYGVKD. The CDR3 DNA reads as TGTGGCATCAGTGCTCCATCACAGGGGACGAGAACAGATACGCAGTATTTT. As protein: CGISAPSQGTRTDTQYF.

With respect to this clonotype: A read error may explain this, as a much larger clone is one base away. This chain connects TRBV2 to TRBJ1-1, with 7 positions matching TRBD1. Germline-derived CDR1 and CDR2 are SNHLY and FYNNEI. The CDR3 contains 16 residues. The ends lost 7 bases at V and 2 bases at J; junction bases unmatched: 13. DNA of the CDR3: TGTGCCAGCAATTTCCAGCCGGGACAGAGAAACACTGAAGCTTTCTTT. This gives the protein CASNFQPGQRNTEAFF.

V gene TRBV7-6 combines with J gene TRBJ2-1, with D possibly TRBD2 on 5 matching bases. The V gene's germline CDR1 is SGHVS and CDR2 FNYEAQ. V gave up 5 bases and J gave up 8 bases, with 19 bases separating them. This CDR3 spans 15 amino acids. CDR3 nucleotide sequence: TGTGCCAGCAGCACCTACCCCCTAGGGAGCTATGAGCAGTTCTTC. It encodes CASSTYPLGSYEQFF.

The CDR3 DNA reads as TGTGCCATCAGTGGAATTCGTGAGGGTCCCCACAATGAGCAGTTCTTC. This translates into CAISGIREGPHNEQFF. V usage is TRBV10-3 and J usage is TRBJ2-1; weak D call: TRBD2 (5 bases). Germline CDR1 reads ENHRY; CDR2 reads SYGVKD. With 4 bases removed from V and 5 bases from J, the gap between germline ends came to 18 bases. The CDR3 runs 16 residues.

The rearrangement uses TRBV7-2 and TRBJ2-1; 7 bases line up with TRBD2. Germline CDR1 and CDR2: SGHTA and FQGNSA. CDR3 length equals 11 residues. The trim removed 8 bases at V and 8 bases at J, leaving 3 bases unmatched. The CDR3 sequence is CASPAGDEQFF. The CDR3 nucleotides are TGTGCCAGCCCTGCGGGGGATGAGCAGTTCTTC.

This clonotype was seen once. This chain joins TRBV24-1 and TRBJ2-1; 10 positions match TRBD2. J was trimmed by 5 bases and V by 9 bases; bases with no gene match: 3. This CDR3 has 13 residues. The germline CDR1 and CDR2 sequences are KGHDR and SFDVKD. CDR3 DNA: TGTGCCACCGTAGCGGGAGGAAACAATGAGCAGTTCTTC. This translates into CATVAGGNNEQFF.

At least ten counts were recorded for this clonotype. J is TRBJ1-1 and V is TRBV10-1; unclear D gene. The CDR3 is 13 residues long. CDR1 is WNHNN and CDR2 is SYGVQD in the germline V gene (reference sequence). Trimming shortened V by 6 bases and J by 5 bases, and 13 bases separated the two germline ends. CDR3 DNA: TGCGCCAGCAGGAAGGAACTAATAACTGAAGCTTTCTTT. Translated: CASRKELITEAFF.

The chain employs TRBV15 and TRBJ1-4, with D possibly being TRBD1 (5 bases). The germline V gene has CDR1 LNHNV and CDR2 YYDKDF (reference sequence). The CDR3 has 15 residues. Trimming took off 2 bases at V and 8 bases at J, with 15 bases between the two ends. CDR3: CATSRLFGGGEKLFF. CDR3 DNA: TGTGCCACCAGCAGACTTTTTGGGGGAGGGGAAAAACTGTTTTTT.

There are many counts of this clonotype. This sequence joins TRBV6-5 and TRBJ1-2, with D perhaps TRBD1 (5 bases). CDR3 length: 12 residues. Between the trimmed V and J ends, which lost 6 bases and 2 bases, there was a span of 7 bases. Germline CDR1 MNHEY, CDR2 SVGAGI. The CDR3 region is CASRAGNYGYTF. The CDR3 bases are TGTGCCAGCAGGGCAGGGAACTATGGCTACACCTTC.

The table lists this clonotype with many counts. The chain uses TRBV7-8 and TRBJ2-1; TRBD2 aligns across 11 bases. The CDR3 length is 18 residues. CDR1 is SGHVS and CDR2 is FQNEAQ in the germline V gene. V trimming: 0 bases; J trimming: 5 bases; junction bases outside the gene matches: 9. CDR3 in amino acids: CASSLAGASGRINNEQFF. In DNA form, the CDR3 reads TGTGCCAGCAGCTTAGCAGGGGCTAGCGGGAGGATCAACAATGAGCAGTTCTTC.

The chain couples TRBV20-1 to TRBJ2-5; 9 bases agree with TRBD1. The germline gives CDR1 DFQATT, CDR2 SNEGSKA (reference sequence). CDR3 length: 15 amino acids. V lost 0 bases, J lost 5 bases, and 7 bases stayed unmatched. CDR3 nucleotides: TGCAGTGCTAGAGATTATAGAGGACAGGGGGAGACCCAGTACTTC. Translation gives CSARDYRGQGETQYF.

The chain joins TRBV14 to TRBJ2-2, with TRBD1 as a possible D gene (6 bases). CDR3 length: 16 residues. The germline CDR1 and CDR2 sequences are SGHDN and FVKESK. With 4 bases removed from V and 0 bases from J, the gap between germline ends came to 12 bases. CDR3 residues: CASSLSQGSNTGELFF. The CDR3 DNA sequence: TGTGCCAGCAGCCTAAGCCAGGGGTCGAACACCGGGGAGCTGTTTTTT. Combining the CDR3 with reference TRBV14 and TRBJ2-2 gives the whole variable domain EAGVTQFPSHSVIEKGQTVTLRCDPISGHDNLYWYRRVMGKEIKFLLHFVKESKQDESGMPNNRFLAERTGGTYSTLKVQPAELEDSGVYFCASSLSQGSNTGELFFGEGSRLTVL.

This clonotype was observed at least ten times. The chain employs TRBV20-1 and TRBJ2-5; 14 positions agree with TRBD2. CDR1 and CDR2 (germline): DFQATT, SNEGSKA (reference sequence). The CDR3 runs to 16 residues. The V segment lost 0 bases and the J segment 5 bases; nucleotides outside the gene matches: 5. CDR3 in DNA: TGCAGTGCTAGAGAGGGACTAGCGGGGGTTGGTGAGACCCAGTACTTC. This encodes CSAREGLAGVGETQYF.

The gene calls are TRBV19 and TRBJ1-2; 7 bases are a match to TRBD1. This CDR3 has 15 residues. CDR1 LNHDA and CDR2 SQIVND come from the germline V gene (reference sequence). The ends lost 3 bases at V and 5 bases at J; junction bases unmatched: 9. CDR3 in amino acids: CASSIRVGGMYGYTF. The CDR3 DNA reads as TGTGCCAGTAGTATTCGGGTAGGGGGCATGTATGGCTACACCTTC.

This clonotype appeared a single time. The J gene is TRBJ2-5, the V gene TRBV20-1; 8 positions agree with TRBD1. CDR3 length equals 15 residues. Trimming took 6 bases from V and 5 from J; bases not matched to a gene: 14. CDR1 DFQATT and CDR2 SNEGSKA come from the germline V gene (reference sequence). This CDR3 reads CSAFPGQGRRETQYF. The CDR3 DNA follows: TGCAGTGCCTTTCCCGGACAGGGCCGGCGGGAGACCCAGTACTTC.